The 30 T cell receptor beta chains presented below share a single source sample, sequenced in a study of blood T cell repertoires in COVID-19. Only in-frame clones appear in the TCRdb table, and some are missing; sequencing was by immunoSEQ multiplex PCR. This sample has over 60,000 clones; approximately 90% occur once, and the top ten carry 6.7%. The sample comprised peripheral blood. These receptors were collected from a woman of 80 years or more with active COVID-19.

This rearrangement joins TRBV5-1 to TRBJ1-5; 8 positions agree with TRBD1. The CDR3 extends over 16 amino acids. The germline V gene has CDR1 SGHRS and CDR2 YFSETQ. V shed 6 bases and J 4 bases; nucleotides not matched to a gene: 12. CDR3 region: CASIMAGQGRNQPQHF. DNA for the CDR3: TGCGCCAGCATCATGGCCGGACAGGGACGAAATCAGCCCCAGCATTTT.

The V gene is TRBV9, the J gene TRBJ2-3; D is uncertain. Trimming cost V 6 bases and J 2 bases, with 10 bases left between them. This CDR3 has 13 amino acids. The V gene's germline CDR1 is SGDLS and CDR2 YYNGEE. The CDR3 protein is CASTSSLTDTQYF. The CDR3 bases are TGTGCCAGCACCTCGTCCCTCACAGATACGCAGTATTTT.

The gene calls are TRBV5-4 and TRBJ2-2, with unresolved D. V was pared by 0 bases and J by 8 bases, with 11 bases between. Germline values: CDR1 SGHNT, CDR2 YYREEE (reference sequence). The CDR3 runs to 14 residues. The CDR3 region is CASSLDLFGGELFF. The DNA for the CDR3 is TGTGCCAGCAGCTTGGATCTCTTCGGGGGGGAGCTGTTTTTT.

This chain joins TRBV19 and TRBJ2-1, with 8 bases fitting TRBD2. The CDR3 covers 17 residues. V lost 1 base and J lost 6; bases outside the gene matches: 11. Germline V gene sequence: CDR1 LNHDA, CDR2 SQIVND (reference sequence). CDR3 in amino acids: CASSIGVDGGASNEQFF. The CDR3 DNA reads TGTGCCAGTAGTATAGGCGTTGACGGGGGGGCGAGCAATGAGCAGTTCTTC. Together with reference TRBV19 and TRBJ2-1, the CDR3 gives the full variable domain: DGGITQSPKYLFRKEGQNVTLSCEQNLNHDAMYWYRQDPGQGLRLIYYSQIVNDFQKGDIAEGYSVSREKKESFPLTVTSAQKNPTAFYLCASSIGVDGGASNEQFFGPGTRLTVL.

The chain couples TRBV5-1 to TRBJ2-3, with D possibly TRBD2 on 5 matching bases. There are 14 residues in the CDR3. V was clipped by 8 bases and J by 3 bases, with 16 bases between them. Germline values: CDR1 SGHRS, CDR2 YFSETQ. In DNA, the CDR3 is TGCGCCAGTTCGCGGACCTCGGGAACAGATACGCAGTATTTT. This gives the protein CASSRTSGTDTQYF.

CDR3 region: CASSQALVAGGGEQFF. The CDR3 DNA is TGCGCCAGCAGCCAAGCCTTAGTAGCGGGAGGGGGTGAGCAGTTCTTC. The chain uses TRBV4-3 and TRBJ2-1; 11 positions agree with TRBD2. Germline lookup yields CDR1 LGHNA and CDR2 YSLEER. V trimming: 1 base; J trimming: 9 bases; junction bases outside the gene matches: 8. The CDR3 is made up of 16 amino acids.

This clone was recorded once. This sequence joins TRBV5-6 and TRBJ1-4, with D maybe TRBD1 (6 bases). From germline, CDR1 is SGHDT and CDR2 YYEEEE. Between the trimmed V and J ends, which lost 4 bases and 8 bases, there was a span of 12 bases. This CDR3 has 13 amino acids. CDR3 loop: CASSATGPEKLFF. The CDR3 coding sequence is TGTGCCAGCAGCGCAACAGGGCCGGAAAAACTGTTTTTT.

The rearrangement links TRBV4-1 to TRBJ2-7, with D possibly being TRBD2 (6 bases). CDR1 and CDR2 (germline): MGHRA, YSYEKL. Trimming took 2 bases from V and 2 from J, leaving 10 bases between them. The CDR3 is 14 amino acids. This chain's CDR3 is CASSQRGSAYEQYF. The CDR3 region has the DNA TGCGCCAGCAGCCAACGGGGGAGCGCCTACGAGCAGTACTTC.

The chain has TRBV9 and TRBJ1-1, with TRBD1 identical over 7 bases. J lost 5 bases, V lost 0 bases, and 10 bases had no gene match. Germline values: CDR1 SGDLS, CDR2 YYNGEE. The CDR3 has 16 amino acids. The CDR3 here is CASSVGSATGTTEAFF. DNA of the CDR3: TGTGCCAGCAGCGTAGGTAGTGCGACAGGGACAACTGAAGCTTTCTTT.

The chain joins TRBV6-6 to TRBJ1-5; the match to TRBD1 covers 9 bases. Losses at the gene ends were 0 bases for V and 5 bases for J; bases not matched to a gene: 2. The V gene's germline CDR1 is MNHNY and CDR2 SVGAGI (reference sequence). This CDR3 has 15 amino acids. CDR3 in amino acids: CASSYSGTGYQPQHF. For the CDR3, the DNA is TGTGCCAGCAGTTACTCGGGGACAGGGTATCAGCCCCAGCATTTT.

This chain uses TRBV7-8 with TRBJ2-7; 8 nucleotides align to TRBD2. CDR3 length: 13 residues. V dropped 6 bases and J dropped 3; count of bases not matched to a gene: 4. Germline CDR1 SGHVS, CDR2 FQNEAQ. This chain's CDR3 is CASSGGRIYEQYF. The CDR3 region has the DNA TGTGCCAGCAGTGGCGGGAGGATCTACGAGCAGTACTTC.

This rearrangement joins TRBV7-3 to TRBJ2-2; 7 nucleotides agree with TRBD1. J lost 0 bases, V lost 2 bases, and 3 bases had no gene match. Germline assignment: CDR1 SGHTA and CDR2 FQGTGA. The CDR3 has 16 residues. CDR3 loop: CASSLAGTANTGELFF. DNA for the CDR3: TGTGCCAGCAGCTTAGCCGGGACAGCGAACACCGGGGAGCTGTTTTTT.

The chain couples TRBV6-1 to TRBJ2-1, with D perhaps TRBD1 (5 bases). Germline V lookup: CDR1 MNHNS, CDR2 SASEGT. The CDR3 covers 16 residues. Between the trimmed V and J ends, which lost 1 base and 4 bases, there was a span of 14 bases. CDR3 coding DNA: TGTGCCAGCAGTGAAGAATTGTGGGGCCAGTACAATGAGCAGTTCTTC. Translating gives CASSEELWGQYNEQFF.

The genes are TRBV9 and TRBJ2-1, with D perhaps TRBD2 (6 bases). Per the germline V gene, CDR1 is SGDLS and CDR2 is YYNGEE. This CDR3 contains 15 residues. V dropped 3 bases and J dropped 3 bases, with 13 bases sitting between them. The CDR3 nucleotides are TGTGCCAGCAGCGGGGGACTGGACTACTACAATGAGCAGTTCTTC. Translation gives CASSGGLDYYNEQFF.

The J gene is TRBJ1-4, the V gene TRBV27, with TRBD1 matching 7 bases. The CDR3 has 14 residues. Trimming at V came to 1 base and at J to 5 bases, leaving 1 base not matched to a gene. From germline, CDR1 is MNHEY and CDR2 SMNVEV (reference sequence). CDR3 region: CASSLLGQNEKLFF. CDR3 nucleotide sequence: TGTGCCAGCAGTTTATTGGGACAGAATGAAAAACTGTTTTTT. Full variable domain (outside the CDR3, taken from reference TRBV27 and TRBJ1-4): EAQVTQNPRYLITVTGKKLTVTCSQNMNHEYMSWYRQDPGLGLRQIYYSMNVEVTDKGDVPEGYKVSRKEKRNFPLILESPSPNQTSLYFCASSLLGQNEKLFFGSGTQLSVL.

V and J are TRBV18 and TRBJ2-7; a weak D match, TRBD1 (6 bases). Germline V gives CDR1 KGHSH, CDR2 LQKENI. Deletions cut 6 bases from V and 4 bases from J, with 19 bases between. The CDR3 contains 15 residues. CDR3 amino acids: CASSVSIGTNYEQYF. Here the CDR3 DNA reads TGTGCCAGCTCTGTTTCGATCGGGACAAATTACGAGCAGTACTTC.

This clone was found a few times. The chain has TRBV7-2 and TRBJ2-7; 9 bases agree with TRBD1. CDR1 SGHTA and CDR2 FQGNSA come from the germline V gene. This CDR3 comprises 14 residues. Losses at the gene ends were 7 bases for V and 2 bases for J; bases not matched to a gene: 6. The CDR3 nucleotides are TGTGCCAGCACAGCGGACAGGGGAACCTACGAGCAGTACTTC. Translated, it gives CASTADRGTYEQYF.

V usage is TRBV25-1 and J usage is TRBJ2-7; TRBD1 aligns across 8 bases. Unmatched junction bases numbered 3, after V lost 6 bases and J lost 2 bases. Per germline, CDR1 MGHDK and CDR2 SYGVNS. The length of the CDR3 is 13 residues. CDR3 region: CASRTGVAYEQYF. CDR3 in DNA: TGTGCCAGCAGGACAGGGGTCGCCTACGAGCAGTACTTC.

This clone appeared once. J is TRBJ1-6 and V is TRBV28; D possibly corresponds to TRBD1 (6 bases). The germline V gene has CDR1 MDHEN and CDR2 SYDVKM. This CDR3 region has 14 residues. V was pared by 8 bases and J by 6 bases, with 14 bases between. CDR3 DNA sequence: TGTGCCAGCCGATACAGGGACCCTAATTCACCCCTCCACTTT. Translating gives CASRYRDPNSPLHF.

The CDR3 DNA is TGTGCCACCAGCAGGGGAAGCGGGAGGACCTACAATGAGCAGTTCTTC. Encoded protein: CATSRGSGRTYNEQFF. The chain is built from TRBV15 and TRBJ2-1; 9 positions agree with TRBD2. The trim removed 3 bases at V and 2 bases at J, leaving 5 bases unmatched. The CDR3 is made up of 16 amino acids. CDR1 is LNHNV, CDR2 YYDKDF, per germline (reference sequence). Supplemented by reference TRBV15 and TRBJ2-1, the full variable domain reads DAMVIQNPRYQVTQFGKPVTLSCSQTLNHNVMYWYQQKSSQAPKLLFHYYDKDFNNEADTPDNFQSRRPNTSFCFLDIRSPGLGDTAMYLCATSRGSGRTYNEQFFGPGTRLTVL.

The chain links TRBV7-3 to TRBJ2-2; 10 nucleotides line up with TRBD2. Germline V lookup: CDR1 SGHTA, CDR2 FQGTGA. The V segment lost 5 bases and the J segment 8 bases; nucleotides outside the gene matches: 11. CDR3 length equals 16 residues. CDR3 region: CASSPRLAGAVGELFF. As DNA, the CDR3 is TGTGCCAGCAGCCCTCGGCTAGCGGGAGCGGTTGGGGAGCTGTTTTTT.

This clone was counted a few times. The V call is TRBV19, the J call TRBJ2-7; D ambiguous. The CDR3 extends over 14 amino acids. Trimming shortened V by 2 bases and J by 1 base, and 9 bases separated the two germline ends. CDR1 and CDR2 from the germline V gene are LNHDA and SQIVND (reference sequence). The CDR3 DNA reads as TGTGCCAGTAGTATAACCCCCGGGTCCTACGAGCAGTACTTC. It translates to CASSITPGSYEQYF. Full variable domain (remainder filled in from reference TRBV19 and TRBJ2-7): DGGITQSPKYLFRKEGQNVTLSCEQNLNHDAMYWYRQDPGQGLRLIYYSQIVNDFQKGDIAEGYSVSREKKESFPLTVTSAQKNPTAFYLCASSITPGSYEQYFGPGTRLTVT.

With respect to this clone: The DNA is left out, because the CDR3 cannot be placed on it with certainty; the CDR3 is given as TCRdb lists it. This chain connects TRBV28 to TRBJ1-2; TRBD1, the D gene given by the table, was not confirmed from the DNA. From germline, CDR1 is MDHEN and CDR2 SYDVKM. With termini counted, the CDR3 has 16 amino acids. CDR3 sequence: CASSSSIRDRIYGYTF.

The chain joins TRBV7-9 to TRBJ2-5; TRBD2 agrees at 9 bases. CDR3 length equals 19 residues. CDR1 SEHNR and CDR2 FQNEAQ come from the germline V gene (reference sequence). J gave up 2 bases and V 1 base, and 14 bases lay outside the gene matches. The CDR3 nucleotides are TGTGCCAGCAGCTTAGGCGGGAGGGCCCTCCCCGGGGAGCAAGAGACCCAGTACTTC. It is translated as CASSLGGRALPGEQETQYF.

The chain is built from TRBV11-2 and TRBJ2-1; TRBD1 matches 10 bases. The CDR3 has 18 residues. Germline values: CDR1 SGHAT, CDR2 FQNNGV. Germline trimming cut 5 bases from V and 3 bases from J; bases unmatched to any gene: 13. CDR3 sequence reads: CASSVTGTGALRYNEQFF. The CDR3 bases are TGTGCCAGCAGCGTGACCGGGACAGGGGCCCTCCGCTACAATGAGCAGTTCTTC.

This CDR3 is CASSQVRPQGGSDIQYF. For the CDR3, the DNA is TGTGCCAGCAGCCAAGTCAGGCCTCAAGGGGGATCGGACATTCAGTACTTC. The J gene is TRBJ2-4, the V gene TRBV3-1 (or the pseudogene TRBV3-2), with TRBD1 as a possible D gene (6 bases). This CDR3 contains 17 residues. The germline V gene encodes CDR1 LGHDT and CDR2 YNNKEL (reference sequence). V lost 1 base and J lost 8, with 21 bases in between.

The chain combines TRBV10-2 with TRBJ1-2; TRBD1 matches 9 bases. Germline CDR1 reads WSHSY; CDR2 reads SAAADI. After removal of 4 bases from V and 7 bases from J, the junction contained 10 bases not matched to a gene. CDR3 length: 15 residues. CDR3 nucleotide sequence: TGCGCCAGCAGTGGCCGGGACAGGGAAGGTCGTGGCTACACCTTC. It specifies CASSGRDREGRGYTF.

J is TRBJ1-2 and V is TRBV7-2; no clear D gene. From germline, CDR1 is SGHTA and CDR2 FQGNSA. CDR3 length: 13 residues. V lost 5 bases and J 5 bases, leaving 12 bases between the germline ends. For the CDR3, the DNA is TGTGCCAGCAGCCCCGGAAGCGGGTATGGCTACACCTTC. Protein sequence: CASSPGSGYGYTF.

The chain has TRBV6-2 or TRBV6-3 and TRBJ2-1, with a tentative D call TRBD2 (9 bases). Trimming removed 5 bases from V and 10 bases from J, with 33 bases in between. CDR1 is MNHEY and CDR2 is SVGEGT in the germline V gene. The CDR3 runs 19 residues. The CDR3 coding sequence is TGTGCCAGCAGTCCCCCAGGGGGCGCGGTAGTAGCGGGAGATCGGGAGCAGTTCTTC. It encodes CASSPPGGAVVAGDREQFF.

The gene calls are TRBV11-2 and TRBJ2-1; 9 bases match TRBD2. CDR3 length equals 13 residues. CDR1 SGHAT and CDR2 FQNNGV come from the germline V gene. Trimming at V came to 3 bases and at J to 9 bases, leaving 3 bases not matched to a gene. The CDR3 reads CASSFWREGEQFF. Written as DNA, the CDR3 is TGTGCCAGCAGCTTCTGGCGGGAGGGTGAGCAGTTCTTC. The variable domain in full, with the rest retrieved from reference TRBV11-2 and TRBJ2-1, is EAGVAQSPRYKIIEKRQSVAFWCNPISGHATLYWYQQILGQGPKLLIQFQNNGVVDDSQLPKDRFSAERLKGVDSTLKIQPAKLEDSAVYLCASSFWREGEQFFGPGTRLTVL.